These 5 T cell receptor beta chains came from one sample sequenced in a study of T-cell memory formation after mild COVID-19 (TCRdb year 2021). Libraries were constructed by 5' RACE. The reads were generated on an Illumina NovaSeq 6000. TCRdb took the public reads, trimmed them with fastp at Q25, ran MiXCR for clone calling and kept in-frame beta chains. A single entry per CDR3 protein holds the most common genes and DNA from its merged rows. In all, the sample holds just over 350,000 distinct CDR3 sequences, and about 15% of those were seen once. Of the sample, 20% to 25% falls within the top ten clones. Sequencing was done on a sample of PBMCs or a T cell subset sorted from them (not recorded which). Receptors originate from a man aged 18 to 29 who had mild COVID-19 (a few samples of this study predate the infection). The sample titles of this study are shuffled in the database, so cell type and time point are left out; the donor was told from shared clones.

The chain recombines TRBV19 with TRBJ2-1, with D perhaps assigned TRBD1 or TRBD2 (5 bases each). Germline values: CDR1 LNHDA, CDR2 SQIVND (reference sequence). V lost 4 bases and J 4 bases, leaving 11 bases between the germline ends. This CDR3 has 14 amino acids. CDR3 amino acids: CASSTGTVYNEQFF. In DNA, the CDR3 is TGTGCCAGTAGTACCGGGACGGTGTACAATGAGCAGTTCTTC.

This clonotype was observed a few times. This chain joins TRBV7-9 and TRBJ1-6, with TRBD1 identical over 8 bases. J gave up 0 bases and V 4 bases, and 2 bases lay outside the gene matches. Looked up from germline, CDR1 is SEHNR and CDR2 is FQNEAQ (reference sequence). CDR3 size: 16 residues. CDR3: CASSSDRVSYNSPLHF. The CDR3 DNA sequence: TGTGCCAGCAGCTCGGACAGGGTCTCCTATAATTCACCCCTCCACTTT.

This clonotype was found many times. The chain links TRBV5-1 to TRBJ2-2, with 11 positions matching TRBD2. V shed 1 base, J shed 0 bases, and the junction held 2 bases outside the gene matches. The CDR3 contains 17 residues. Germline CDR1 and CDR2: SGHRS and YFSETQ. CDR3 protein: CASSLTTSGTNTGELFF. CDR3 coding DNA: TGCGCCAGCAGCTTGACGACTAGCGGGACGAACACCGGGGAGCTGTTTTTT.

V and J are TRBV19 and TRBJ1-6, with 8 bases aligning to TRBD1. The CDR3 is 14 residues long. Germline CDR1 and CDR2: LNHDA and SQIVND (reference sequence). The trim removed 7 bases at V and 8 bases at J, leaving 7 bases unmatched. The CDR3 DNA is TGTGCCAGTAAGGACGGACAGGGATATTCACCCCTCCACTTT. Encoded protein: CASKDGQGYSPLHF.

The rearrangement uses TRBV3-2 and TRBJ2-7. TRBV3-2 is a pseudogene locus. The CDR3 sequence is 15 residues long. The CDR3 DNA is TGTGCCAGCAGGGCGGACGGAAGTGTTACCTACGAGCAGTACGTC. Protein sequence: CASRADGSVTYEQYV.